One and the same sample provided the 30 T cell receptor beta chains below, sequenced in a study of T cells in localized non-small cell lung cancer. The method was immunoSEQ multiplex PCR; TCRdb's version includes in-frame clones alone and lacks a portion of them. This sample has about 24,000 clones, with approximately 84% found just once. The source material was peripheral blood, sampled before any cancer treatment. All receptors come from a male donor aged 60 or older with stage II squamous cell lung carcinoma.

The rearrangement links TRBV10-2 to TRBJ2-7; D may be TRBD2 (5 bases). V lost 3 bases and J lost 3, with 18 bases in between. Germline V lookup: CDR1 WSHSY, CDR2 SAAADI. The CDR3 runs 16 residues. CDR3 loop: CASSDVALLPYYEQYF. In DNA, the CDR3 is TGCGCCAGCAGTGATGTAGCGCTATTACCCTACTACGAGCAGTACTTC.

There are a few counts of this clone. The chain joins TRBV7-2 to TRBJ1-5; TRBD1 is a possible D gene (5 bases). The CDR3 covers 12 residues. The ends were cut back, 8 bases at V and 8 bases at J, with 13 bases in the middle. CDR1 and CDR2 (germline): SGHTA, FQGNSA. The CDR3 spells CASAQGGEPQHF. In DNA form, the CDR3 reads TGTGCCAGCGCCCAGGGTGGGGAGCCCCAGCATTTT.

This chain links TRBV5-5 with TRBJ1-3; D gene uncertain. With 4 bases removed from V and 0 bases from J, the gap between germline ends came to 11 bases. This CDR3 is 15 amino acids long. Germline V gene lookup returns CDR1 SGHKS and CDR2 YYEKEE (reference sequence). The CDR3 DNA reads TGTGCCAGCAGCGATGCGGGGAGCTCTGGAAACACCATATATTTT. Protein product: CASSDAGSSGNTIYF.

The chain is built from TRBV28 and TRBJ2-7, with 7 nucleotides matching TRBD2. The V gene's germline CDR1 is MDHEN and CDR2 SYDVKM. The CDR3 sequence is 16 residues long. J lost 4 bases, V lost 5 bases, and 14 bases had no gene match. CDR3 in amino acids: CASSPSHGRTGYEQYF. The CDR3 DNA reads as TGTGCCAGCAGTCCATCCCACGGGAGGACCGGGTACGAGCAGTACTTC. Variable domain in full (rest from reference TRBV28 and TRBJ2-7): DVKVTQSSRYLVKRTGEKVFLECVQDMDHENMFWYRQDPGLGLRLIYFSYDVKMKEKGDIPEGYSVSREKKERFSLILESASTNQTSMYLCASSPSHGRTGYEQYFGPGTRLTVT.

About this clone itself: A read error may produce the germline difference seen at one junction end. This sequence joins TRBV5-1 and TRBJ2-1; 8 nucleotides agree with TRBD2. This CDR3 region has 17 residues. Germline V lookup: CDR1 SGHRS, CDR2 YFSETQ. The CDR3 protein is CASSLGTGTSSYNEQFF. The CDR3 coding sequence is TGCGCCAGCAGTTTGGGCACCGGGACTAGCTCCTACAATGAGCAGTTCTTC.

The chain uses TRBV2 and TRBJ1-5; possible D gene TRBD1, 6 bases. This CDR3 is built from 16 residues. The germline gives CDR1 SNHLY, CDR2 FYNNEI. Trimming took off 2 bases at V and 1 base at J, with 12 bases between the two ends. The CDR3 region has the DNA TGTGCCAGCAGTGAACAAACAGGGATCAGCAATCAGCCCCAGCATTTT. Protein: CASSEQTGISNQPQHF. Supplemented by reference TRBV2 and TRBJ1-5, the full variable domain reads EPEVTQTPSHQVTQMGQEVILRCVPISNHLYFYWYRQILGQKVEFLVSFYNNEISEKSEIFDDQFSVERPDGSNFTLKIRSTKLEDSAMYFCASSEQTGISNQPQHFGDGTRLSIL.

The rearrangement uses TRBV28 and TRBJ2-2; TRBD2 might be the D (6 bases). The germline V gene encodes CDR1 MDHEN and CDR2 SYDVKM. There are 12 residues in the CDR3. V lost 11 bases to trimming and J lost 7 bases, with 14 bases between them. The CDR3 region has the DNA TGTGCCGCGCGGGGCCCGGGCGGGGAGCTGTTTTTT. Protein sequence: CAARGPGGELFF.

The chain links TRBV6-5 to TRBJ1-5; 8 nucleotides agree with TRBD1. The CDR3 consists of 14 residues. CDR1 and CDR2 from the germline V gene are MNHEY and SVGAGI. The V segment lost 5 bases and the J segment 4 bases; nucleotides outside the gene matches: 4. The DNA for the CDR3 is TGTGCCAGCAGTCTCACAGGGGGAAATCAGCCCCAGCATTTT. It is translated as CASSLTGGNQPQHF.

The chain recombines TRBV27 with TRBJ2-2, with TRBD1 as a possible D gene (5 bases). CDR3 length: 16 residues. Trimming took off 7 bases at V and 4 bases at J, with 19 bases between the two ends. Per the germline V gene, CDR1 is MNHEY and CDR2 is SMNVEV (reference sequence). CDR3 DNA sequence: TGTGCCAGCACGTATAGGCAGGGCGTTGTCACCGGGGAGCTGTTTTTT. This gives the protein CASTYRQGVVTGELFF.

The chain carries TRBV10-3 and TRBJ1-1; D possibly corresponds to TRBD1 (5 bases). The germline V gene encodes CDR1 ENHRY and CDR2 SYGVKD. The CDR3 spans 12 residues. Trimming pared 4 bases from V and 4 bases from J, leaving 7 bases between. In DNA form, the CDR3 reads TGTGCCATCAGTGCTGGGGGCACTGAAGCTTTCTTT. It is translated as CAISAGGTEAFF.

The CDR3 DNA is TGTGCCAGTAGCCCATTTTCCGGGACATTGAACACTGAAGCTTTCTTT. This codes for CASSPFSGTLNTEAFF. This chain uses TRBV19 with TRBJ1-1, with a possible D match to TRBD1 (6 bases). In germline, CDR1 is LNHDA, CDR2 SQIVND (reference sequence). V lost 6 bases to trimming and J lost 0 bases, with 17 bases between them. CDR3 length equals 16 residues.

This chain uses TRBV30 with TRBJ1-2; D remains unclear. CDR1 and CDR2 from the germline V gene are GTSNPN and SVGIG (reference sequence). Trimming left V 4 bases short and J 5 bases short, with 14 bases between. The CDR3 length is 13 residues. This CDR3 reads CAWTPGGAYGYTF. CDR3 DNA: TGTGCCTGGACCCCTGGAGGAGCATATGGCTACACCTTC.

The chain has TRBV7-2 and TRBJ2-5, with 12 bases lining up with TRBD1. Germline lookup yields CDR1 SGHTA and CDR2 FQGNSA. J was trimmed by 5 bases and V by 3 bases; bases with no gene match: 4. There are 15 residues in the CDR3. CDR3 loop: CASSLGTGGFETQYF. CDR3 sequence (DNA): TGTGCCAGCAGCTTGGGGACAGGGGGCTTTGAGACCCAGTACTTC.

The chain is built from TRBV25-1 and TRBJ2-2; TRBD1 might be the D (6 bases). This CDR3 comprises 13 residues. Germline-derived CDR1 and CDR2 are MGHDK and SYGVNS. V lost 4 bases to trimming and J lost 5 bases, with 8 bases between them. The DNA for the CDR3 is TGTGCCAGCAGTGGTACAGGGACCGGGGAGCTGTTTTTT. This sequence encodes CASSGTGTGELFF.

V usage is TRBV5-5 and J usage is TRBJ2-5; D tentatively reads TRBD1 or TRBD2 (5 bases each). Germline V gene sequence: CDR1 SGHKS, CDR2 YYEKEE (reference sequence). V was clipped by 4 bases and J by 1 base, with 14 bases between them. The CDR3 totals 15 residues. The CDR3 DNA sequence: TGTGCCAGCAGCCCGGTTGGGGCGGGCCAAGAGACCCAGTACTTC. Translation gives CASSPVGAGQETQYF.

The chain links TRBV5-1 to TRBJ2-1; D could derive from TRBD1 or TRBD2 (5 bases each). Deletions cut 0 bases from V and 7 bases from J, with 14 bases between. This CDR3 has 15 amino acids. Per the germline V gene, CDR1 is SGHRS and CDR2 is YFSETQ. In DNA, the CDR3 is TGCGCCAGCAGCTTGGGTGCAGTCGGGGCGAATGAGCAGTTCTTC. Translated, it gives CASSLGAVGANEQFF.

This chain links TRBV11-2 with TRBJ2-7; no reliable D call. Germline assignment: CDR1 SGHAT and CDR2 FQNNGV. The CDR3 is 13 residues long. Trimming left V 3 bases short and J 1 base short, with 7 bases between. The CDR3 here is CASSLINSYEQYF. As DNA, the CDR3 is TGTGCCAGCAGCTTGATTAATTCCTACGAGCAGTACTTC.

This chain links TRBV7-2 with TRBJ1-4; 9 bases line up with TRBD1. V was clipped by 4 bases and J by 8 bases; unmatched bases: 8. The CDR3 spans 15 residues. Germline CDR1 and CDR2: SGHTA and FQGNSA. The DNA of the CDR3 is TGTGCCAGCAGCTCACAACAGGGGGCGGGAGAAAAACTGTTTTTT. Its translation is CASSSQQGAGEKLFF.

This chain connects TRBV29-1 to TRBJ2-5, with D unclear. V was shortened by 1 base and J by 4 bases, with 10 bases between the two germline ends. The CDR3 length is 13 residues. Per germline, CDR1 SQVTM and CDR2 ANQGSEA. Here the CDR3 reads CSVEGPPGETQYF. CDR3 nucleotide sequence: TGCAGCGTTGAAGGGCCCCCCGGAGAGACCCAGTACTTC.

In its sample, this clone was seen once. The genes are TRBV18 and TRBJ1-1; D not certain. Germline CDR1 is KGHSH and CDR2 is LQKENI. The V and J ends lost 6 bases and 0 bases respectively, with 8 bases between them. This CDR3 has 13 amino acids. The DNA for the CDR3 is TGTGCCAGCTCGCGAGACTTGAACACTGAAGCTTTCTTT. This encodes CASSRDLNTEAFF.

The chain combines TRBV7-2 with TRBJ1-1; D gene unclear. Germline V gene sequence: CDR1 SGHTA, CDR2 FQGNSA. CDR3 length equals 15 residues. V lost 5 bases to trimming and J lost 0 bases, with 13 bases between them. The CDR3 DNA reads TGTGCCAGCAGCCCGACGGCTACTATGAACACTGAAGCTTTCTTT. Translated, it gives CASSPTATMNTEAFF. Supplemented by reference TRBV7-2 and TRBJ1-1, the full variable domain reads GAGVSQSPSNKVTEKGKDVELRCDPISGHTALYWYRQSLGQGLEFLIYFQGNSAPDKSGLPSDRFSAERTGGSVSTLTIQRTQQEDSAVYLCASSPTATMNTEAFFGQGTRLTVV.

The chain combines TRBV9 with TRBJ1-6; the D is unclear. In germline, CDR1 is SGDLS, CDR2 YYNGEE. CDR3 size: 13 residues. With 3 bases removed from V and 7 bases from J, the gap between germline ends came to 8 bases. This CDR3 reads CASSGDGNSPLHF. The CDR3 region has the DNA TGTGCCAGCAGCGGAGACGGCAATTCACCCCTCCACTTT.

This clone has more than one count but fewer than ten. The chain has TRBV19 and TRBJ1-4; D gene unclear. The CDR3 sequence is 12 residues long. Deletions cut 3 bases from V and 8 bases from J, with 7 bases between. From germline, CDR1 is LNHDA and CDR2 SQIVND (reference sequence). CDR3 sequence: CASSIGGEKLFF. CDR3 in DNA: TGTGCCAGTAGTATCGGAGGGGAAAAACTGTTTTTT. The full variable domain, its missing parts supplied by reference TRBV19 and TRBJ1-4, is DGGITQSPKYLFRKEGQNVTLSCEQNLNHDAMYWYRQDPGQGLRLIYYSQIVNDFQKGDIAEGYSVSREKKESFPLTVTSAQKNPTAFYLCASSIGGEKLFFGSGTQLSVL.

A few counts support this clone. The genes are TRBV5-8 and TRBJ2-1; D is possibly TRBD2 (6 bases). Between the trimmed V and J ends, which lost 7 bases and 2 bases, there was a span of 19 bases. The CDR3 has 16 residues. Germline assignment: CDR1 SGHTS and CDR2 YDEGEE. CDR3 loop: CASSTLAELTYNEQFF. The CDR3 nucleotides are TGTGCCAGCTCCACTTTAGCGGAACTTACCTACAATGAGCAGTTCTTC. The full variable domain, rest sourced from reference TRBV5-8 and TRBJ2-1, is EAGVTQSPTHLIKTRGQQATLRCSPISGHTSVYWYQQALGLGLQFLLWYDEGEERNRGNFPPRFSGRQFPNYSSELNVNALELEDSALYLCASSTLAELTYNEQFFGPGTRLTVL.

The V call is TRBV12-5, the J call TRBJ2-4; 7 nucleotides agree with TRBD2. The CDR3 length is 16 residues. CDR1 LGHNT and CDR2 FRNRAP come from the germline V gene. The trim removed 0 bases at V and 6 bases at J, leaving 8 bases unmatched. This chain's CDR3 is CASGLVVMGGRNIQYF. The CDR3 nucleotides are TGTGCTAGTGGTTTGGTGGTTATGGGGGGGAGAAACATTCAGTACTTC.

The chain links TRBV10-1 to TRBJ2-2; 9 bases fit TRBD1. CDR3 length: 17 residues. Germline trimming cut 3 bases from V and 3 bases from J; bases unmatched to any gene: 8. The germline CDR1 and CDR2 sequences are WNHNN and SYGVQD (reference sequence). CDR3 bases: TGCGCCAGCAGTGAAATTAGACAGGGGGTCGACACCGGGGAGCTGTTTTTT. Encoded protein: CASSEIRQGVDTGELFF.

This clone appeared once. This chain links TRBV28 with TRBJ1-1; D call uncertain. Germline V gene lookup returns CDR1 MDHEN and CDR2 SYDVKM. Trimming removed 3 bases at V and 7 bases at J, with 9 bases between. The CDR3 runs 12 residues. CDR3 nucleotides: TGTGCCAGCAGTTTGATCGGGCTTGAAGCTTTCTTT. Its translation is CASSLIGLEAFF.

The V call is TRBV19, the J call TRBJ1-1; unclear D gene. CDR1 LNHDA and CDR2 SQIVND come from the germline V gene (reference sequence). V was shortened by 7 bases and J by 4 bases, with 13 bases between the two germline ends. This CDR3 region has 13 residues. CDR3 loop: CASTNEQLTEAFF. CDR3 sequence (DNA): TGTGCCAGTACCAATGAACAGCTCACTGAAGCTTTCTTT.

V gene TRBV11-3 combines with J gene TRBJ1-2; 10 nucleotides line up with TRBD1. The CDR3 is 16 amino acids. Germline CDR1 and CDR2: SGHNT and YENEEA. Trimming took 8 bases from V and 6 from J; bases not matched to a gene: 15. As DNA, the CDR3 is TGTGCCAGCGGGTCGGCCGGGACAGGGGCCGGGGATGGCTACACCTTC. Its translation: CASGSAGTGAGDGYTF.

V and J are TRBV9 and TRBJ2-1, with TRBD2 identical over 13 bases. Germline loops: CDR1 SGDLS, CDR2 YYNGEE. The CDR3 length is 16 residues. J was trimmed by 0 bases and V by 3 bases; bases with no gene match: 0. CDR3 in DNA: TGTGCCAGCAGCGGGACTAGCGGGAGCTCCTACAATGAGCAGTTCTTC. Its protein product is CASSGTSGSSYNEQFF.